These 8 T cell receptor beta chains were all obtained from the same sample, sequenced in a study of response to subunit inactivated influenza vaccine. TCRdb re-called the RT-PCR reads through MiXCR, storing one row per CDR3 protein. The table includes around 520,000 distinct CDR3 sequences, around 11% detected once. The material sequenced was PBMCs from blood, taken on the day of vaccination. The receptors shown here come from a man aged 45-65 years who received an inactivated influenza vaccine.

The chain is built from TRBV4-3 and TRBJ1-6, with D possibly TRBD1 on 5 matching bases. The ends were cut back, 0 bases at V and 5 bases at J, with 11 bases in the middle. The CDR3 sequence is 16 residues long. Germline lookup yields CDR1 LGHNA and CDR2 YSLEER. In DNA, the CDR3 is TGCGCCAGCAGCCAAGATGTCCAGGGCGATAATTCACCCCTCCACTTT. This sequence encodes CASSQDVQGDNSPLHF.

The chain recombines TRBV18 with TRBJ2-3; TRBD2 matches 13 bases. The CDR3 is 17 amino acids. Germline V gene lookup returns CDR1 KGHSH and CDR2 LQKENI. With 0 bases clipped from V and 4 bases from J, the junction kept 4 bases outside the gene matches. CDR3 loop: CASSPPSTSGRADTQYF. DNA of the CDR3: TGTGCCAGCTCACCACCAAGCACTAGCGGGAGGGCAGATACGCAGTATTTT.

With respect to this clonotype: A read error is possible here, since a much larger clone lies one base away. The chain employs TRBV9 and TRBJ2-5, with no clear D. Germline-derived CDR1 and CDR2 are SGDLS and YYNGEE. This CDR3 region has 15 residues. In nucleotides, the CDR3 is TGTGGCAGCAGCCCCTTGGCAGGCCCGCAAGAGACCCAGTACTTC. Protein product: CGSSPLAGPQETQYF.

This clonotype was detected a few times. The V call is TRBV19, the J call TRBJ2-7; 11 nucleotides agree with TRBD2. The V and J ends lost 5 bases and 0 bases, in that order; junction bases with no gene match: 3. CDR3 length: 15 amino acids. Germline CDR1 reads LNHDA; CDR2 reads SQIVND (reference sequence). The CDR3 here is CASSSLAGDSYEQYF. DNA for the CDR3: TGTGCCAGTAGTTCACTAGCGGGGGACTCCTACGAGCAGTACTTC.

The genes are TRBV19 and TRBJ2-3, with D perhaps matching TRBD1 or TRBD2 (5 bases each). The CDR3 contains 12 residues. Trimming cost V 6 bases and J 7 bases, with 11 bases left between them. The germline V gene encodes CDR1 LNHDA and CDR2 SQIVND (reference sequence). The CDR3 bases are TGTGCCAGTAGCCGGGACGATTATACGCAGTATTTT. Its protein is CASSRDDYTQYF.

This clonotype has just a few counts. The rearrangement uses TRBV11-1 and TRBJ1-2; 11 nucleotides align to TRBD1. V dropped 2 bases and J dropped 6; count of bases not matched to a gene: 14. The CDR3 covers 18 residues. Looked up from germline, CDR1 is SGHAT and CDR2 is FQDESV (reference sequence). The CDR3 region has the DNA TGTGCCAGCAGCTTATTTTGGGGACAGGGGGGTAAATTCGATGGCTACACCTTC. Translation gives CASSLFWGQGGKFDGYTF.

This rearrangement joins TRBV9 to TRBJ2-1; possibly TRBD2 for D (7 bases). V lost 1 base to trimming and J lost 8 bases, with 13 bases between them. CDR1 is SGDLS, CDR2 YYNGEE, per germline. The CDR3 contains 14 residues. The CDR3: CASSVWGGRDEQFF. The DNA for the CDR3 is TGTGCCAGCAGCGTATGGGGGGGGCGAGATGAGCAGTTCTTC.

This clonotype was recorded a few times. This rearrangement joins TRBV27 to TRBJ1-4, with TRBD1 identical over 7 bases. V dropped 5 bases and J dropped 1; count of bases not matched to a gene: 4. The germline CDR1 and CDR2 sequences are MNHEY and SMNVEV (reference sequence). The CDR3 has 15 amino acids. The CDR3 DNA reads TGTGCCAGCAGTCGATGGACAGGAACTAATGAAAAACTGTTTTTT. Translated, it gives CASSRWTGTNEKLFF.